This entry lists 10 T cell receptor beta chains sequenced from one sample in a study of shared clonotypes between healthy human individuals. The data were produced by immunoSEQ multiplex PCR, yet TCRdb's version contains in-frame clones alone and is incomplete. The sample lists around 1.9 million clones, about 93% occurring once. Only CD45RO-negative cells positively selected for CCR7 counted as naive CD8 cells, so terminally differentiated effector memory CD45RA+ cells were excluded. The sequenced material came from naive CD8+ T cells from PBMCs. The receptors stem from a man aged 18-30 years in good health. Some clones in this sample may be carry-over from other donors' samples.

The chain recombines TRBV7-9 with TRBJ2-5, with 15 bases lining up with TRBD2. CDR3 length: 16 residues. In germline, CDR1 is SEHNR, CDR2 FQNEAQ (reference sequence). The ends lost 5 bases at V and 5 bases at J; junction bases unmatched: 6. Here the CDR3 DNA reads TGTGCCAGCAGCCGGACTAGCGGGAGGGCCCCGGAGACCCAGTACTTC. Translated: CASSRTSGRAPETQYF.

This clone was seen just once. The rearrangement uses TRBV7-9 and TRBJ2-1, with D possibly called TRBD1 or TRBD2 (5 bases each). V was trimmed by 1 base and J by 2 bases, leaving 9 bases between them. The germline gives CDR1 SEHNR, CDR2 FQNEAQ (reference sequence). This CDR3 is 15 amino acids long. CDR3 in amino acids: CASSLGQRPYNEQFF. The CDR3 DNA is TGTGCCAGCAGCTTAGGACAGCGGCCCTACAATGAGCAGTTCTTC.

This clone was seen a single time. The chain couples TRBV28 to TRBJ2-7, with 10 nucleotides matching TRBD1. The length of the CDR3 is 15 residues. V shed 6 bases and J 3 bases; nucleotides not matched to a gene: 8. CDR1 MDHEN and CDR2 SYDVKM come from the germline V gene. The CDR3 DNA sequence: TGTGCCAGCAGCGCTCCGGGACAGGGGTTCTACGAGCAGTACTTC. Translated, it gives CASSAPGQGFYEQYF.

The chain is built from TRBV9 and TRBJ2-1, with a weak D call TRBD2 (6 bases). Looked up from germline, CDR1 is SGDLS and CDR2 is YYNGEE. The V gene lost 0 bases and the J gene lost 6 bases, with 16 bases spanning the gap. The CDR3 loop spans 16 amino acids. CDR3 protein: CASSVAKAGPRNEQFF. CDR3 nucleotide sequence: TGTGCCAGCAGCGTAGCTAAAGCGGGCCCCCGCAATGAGCAGTTCTTC.

The chain joins TRBV11-3 to TRBJ2-1; D is tentatively TRBD1 or TRBD2 (5 bases each). The CDR3 loop spans 14 amino acids. V lost 1 base and J lost 5, with 9 bases in between. Germline V lookup: CDR1 SGHNT, CDR2 YENEEA. The CDR3 sequence is CASSLGGVDNEQFF. CDR3 DNA sequence: TGTGCCAGCAGCTTAGGAGGGGTGGACAATGAGCAGTTCTTC.

On this clone itself: One end of the junction does not line up with germline, which may come from a read error. This CDR3 reads CAGSPLLAGLSSGANVLTF. The CDR3 region has the DNA TGTGCCGGCAGCCCCTTACTAGCGGGGCTGAGCTCTGGGGCCAACGTCCTGACTTTC. The rearrangement uses TRBV7-9 and TRBJ2-6; the match to TRBD2 covers 10 bases. CDR1 and CDR2 from the germline V gene are SEHNR and FQNEAQ (reference sequence). There are 19 residues in the CDR3.

The CDR3 loop is CASSKTGWVDIQYF. The CDR3 region has the DNA TGTGCCAGCAGTAAGACAGGGTGGGTCGACATTCAGTACTTC. This chain connects TRBV28 to TRBJ2-4; 7 positions agree with TRBD1. This CDR3 is 14 amino acids long. CDR1 and CDR2 from the germline V gene are MDHEN and SYDVKM. V trimming: 5 bases; J trimming: 8 bases; junction bases outside the gene matches: 9. Variable domain in full (rest from reference TRBV28 and TRBJ2-4): DVKVTQSSRYLVKRTGEKVFLECVQDMDHENMFWYRQDPGLGLRLIYFSYDVKMKEKGDIPEGYSVSREKKERFSLILESASTNQTSMYLCASSKTGWVDIQYFGAGTRLSVL.

The gene calls are TRBV27 and TRBJ2-1; no definite D call. Germline assignment: CDR1 MNHEY and CDR2 SMNVEV (reference sequence). The CDR3 runs 15 residues. V lost 3 bases and J 3 bases, leaving 12 bases between the germline ends. CDR3 sequence reads: CASSFKIPSYNEQFF. The DNA for the CDR3 is TGTGCCAGCAGTTTTAAGATCCCCAGCTACAATGAGCAGTTCTTC.

The chain recombines TRBV11-3 with TRBJ2-1; 9 nucleotides match TRBD1. The J segment lost 4 bases and the V segment lost 5 bases, leaving 3 bases of the junction unmatched. This CDR3 has 14 residues. Germline assignment: CDR1 SGHNT and CDR2 YENEEA. CDR3 sequence: CASSRDRAYNEQFF. The CDR3 region has the DNA TGTGCCAGCAGCAGGGACAGGGCGTACAATGAGCAGTTCTTC.

The V call is TRBV11-3, the J call TRBJ2-7; D gene unclear. Trimming took off 1 base at V and 1 base at J, with 5 bases between the two ends. The germline V gene encodes CDR1 SGHNT and CDR2 YENEEA. The CDR3 extends over 13 amino acids. The CDR3 sequence: CASSLGISYEQYF. The CDR3 coding sequence is TGTGCCAGCAGCTTAGGCATTTCCTACGAGCAGTACTTC.